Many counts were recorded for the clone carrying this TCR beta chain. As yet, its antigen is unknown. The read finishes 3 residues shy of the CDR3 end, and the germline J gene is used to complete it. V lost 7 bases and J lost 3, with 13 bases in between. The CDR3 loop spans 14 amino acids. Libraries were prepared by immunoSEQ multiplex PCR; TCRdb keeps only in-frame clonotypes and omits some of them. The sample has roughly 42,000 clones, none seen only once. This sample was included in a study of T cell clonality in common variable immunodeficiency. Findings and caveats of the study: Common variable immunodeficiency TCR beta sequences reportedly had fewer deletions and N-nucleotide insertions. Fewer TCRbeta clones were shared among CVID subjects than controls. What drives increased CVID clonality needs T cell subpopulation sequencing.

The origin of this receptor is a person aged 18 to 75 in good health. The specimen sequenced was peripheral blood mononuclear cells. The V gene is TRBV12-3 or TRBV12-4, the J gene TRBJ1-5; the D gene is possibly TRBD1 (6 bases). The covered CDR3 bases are TGTGCCAGCACCTTGGGGGGGGCCAATCAGCCC. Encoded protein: CASTLGGANQP. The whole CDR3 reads CASTLGGANQPQHF.